A selection of T cell receptor beta chains follows, all from one sample in a study of blood T cell repertoires in COVID-19. Profiling relied on immunoSEQ multiplex PCR, and the TCRdb table lists in-frame clones only, not all of them. The table includes around 150,000 clones, around 90% detected once. The sample taken for sequencing was peripheral blood. Receptors were obtained from a man aged 55-75 years with active or convalescent COVID-19. The CDR3 runs from the conserved cysteine through the conserved F or W. A D gene is named only where the DNA matches it firmly. Rows give clone size only sometimes, using once, few, many, or a class for an expanded clone.

CDR3 DNA: TGTGCCAGCAGTCCCGGGACAGGGGGCTACGAGCAGTACTTC
CDR3 protein: CASSPGTGGYEQYF
clone size: -
V gene: TRBV27
J gene: TRBJ2-7
D gene: TRBD1

CDR3 DNA: TGTGCCAGCAGCCCCCGGGGAGGGGAGCTGTTTTTT
CDR3 protein: CASSPRGGELFF
clone size: -
V gene: TRBV7-9
J gene: TRBJ2-2
D gene: -

CDR3 DNA: TGTGCCAGCAGTGGCGGGTTGACCTACGAGCAGTACTTC
CDR3 protein: CASSGGLTYEQYF
clone size: -
V gene: TRBV12-3/TRBV12-4
J gene: TRBJ2-7
D gene: -

CDR3 DNA: TGCAGCGTTGAAGTAGGTCTAGCGGGGGGCCTGGGTGGAGAGACCCAGTACTTC
CDR3 protein: CSVEVGLAGGLGGETQYF
clone size: -
V gene: TRBV29-1
J gene: TRBJ2-5
D gene: TRBD2

CDR3 DNA: TGTGCCAGCAGTGACGGGACAGGGGGCGCAGATACGCAGTATTTT
CDR3 protein: CASSDGTGGADTQYF
clone size: -
V gene: TRBV6-4
J gene: TRBJ2-3
D gene: TRBD1

CDR3 DNA: TGTGCCAGCAGTTCCCCGCGTCCCAATCAGCCCCAGCATTTT
CDR3 protein: CASSSPRPNQPQHF
clone size: -
V gene: TRBV28
J gene: TRBJ1-5
D gene: -

CDR3 DNA: TGTGCCAGCAGTCCAGGGGGACAGTCCAATCAGCCCCAGCATTTT
CDR3 protein: CASSPGGQSNQPQHF
clone size: -
V gene: TRBV7-2
J gene: TRBJ1-5
D gene: TRBD1

CDR3 DNA: TGCGCCAGCAGCTTGGTACAGGGCGGCGGTGAGCAGTTCTTC
CDR3 protein: CASSLVQGGGEQFF
clone size: -
V gene: TRBV5-1
J gene: TRBJ2-1
D gene: -

CDR3 DNA: TGTGCCAGCAGTGTCGGGACTAGCAGCTCCACAGATACGCAGTATTTT
CDR3 protein: CASSVGTSSSTDTQYF
clone size: -
V gene: TRBV25-1
J gene: TRBJ2-3
D gene: TRBD2

CDR3 DNA: TGTGCCAGCAGCCACGGGAGACAGGGGAACGAAAAACTGTTTTTT
CDR3 protein: CASSHGRQGNEKLFF
clone size: -
V gene: TRBV6-5
J gene: TRBJ1-4
D gene: TRBD1

CDR3 DNA: TGTGCCAGCAGCTTACAAGGGGGCAGGTACGAGCAGTACTTC
CDR3 protein: CASSLQGGRYEQYF
clone size: once
V gene: TRBV7-2
J gene: TRBJ2-7
D gene: TRBD1

CDR3 DNA: TGTGCCAGGGGCACTCCCCCAGGATACGAGCAGTACTTC
CDR3 protein: CARGTPPGYEQYF
clone size: -
V gene: TRBV19
J gene: TRBJ2-7
D gene: -

CDR3 DNA: TGTGCCAGCAGTTTATGGGGGGGGCAGGGAAACACCATATATTTT
CDR3 protein: CASSLWGGQGNTIYF
clone size: -
V gene: TRBV27
J gene: TRBJ1-3
D gene: -

CDR3 DNA: TGTGCCAGCAGTTTATGGGGACAGGGGATGCAGCCCCAGCATTTT
CDR3 protein: CASSLWGQGMQPQHF
clone size: -
V gene: TRBV28
J gene: TRBJ1-5
D gene: TRBD1

CDR3 DNA: TGTGCCATCAGTGAGGGGACAGTTGAAAAACTGTTTTTT
CDR3 protein: CAISEGTVEKLFF
clone size: -
V gene: TRBV10-3
J gene: TRBJ1-4
D gene: TRBD1

CDR3 DNA: TGTGCCAGCAGTCTCGCTTCCAGGGCGAACACCGGGGAGCTGTTTTTT
CDR3 protein: CASSLASRANTGELFF
clone size: -
V gene: TRBV28
J gene: TRBJ2-2
D gene: -